Included here is one T cell receptor beta chain sequence, with context. What it recognizes is unknown. Expressed TCRB transcripts were sequenced, since all the RNA that had been isolated was reverse transcribed. TCRdb's table, derived via immunoSEQ multiplex PCR, lists solely in-frame clones and lacks some. The sample consists of roughly 170,000 clones, around an eighth of them appearing once. This record comes from a study of beta chain features in type 1 diabetes. Study overall: No age, gender or cell yield differences were seen between patients and healthy donors. Study-wide points: Patients with type 1 diabetes carried fewer insertions and had more deletions at their VDJ junctions.

The sample consisted of central memory CD4+ T cells from blood. The receptor was derived from a young woman in good health.

CDR3 protein: CAVQNMRTADGYTF. CDR3 coding DNA: TGTGCCGTGCAAAACATGCGGACTGCGGATGGCTACACCTTC. The chain links TRBV2 to TRBJ1-2; no clear D. The germline V and J ends were trimmed by 11 bases and 6 bases, with 22 bases remaining between them. Per germline, CDR1 SNHLY and CDR2 FYNNEI. The CDR3 loop spans 14 amino acids.